Each of the 10 T cell receptor beta chains below was sequenced from the same sample in a study of cytomegalovirus exposure and HLA in healthy donors. Primers for the PCR totalled 60 Vbeta and 13 Jbeta. The protocol was immunoSEQ multiplex PCR, while the TCRdb copy is restricted to in-frame clones and leaves out a portion. The sample records around 110,000 clones, more than 60% being singletons. Specimen: PBMCs. These receptors were collected from a man aged 18 to 29 in good health and CMV-seronegative.

This clone was counted only a few times. This chain connects TRBV30 to TRBJ1-3; D may be TRBD1 (5 bases). The CDR3 has 14 residues. The germline V gene has CDR1 GTSNPN and CDR2 SVGIG (reference sequence). V lost 4 bases and J lost 3, with 13 bases in between. CDR3 loop: CAWKGGGGGNTIYF. The CDR3 DNA reads TGTGCCTGGAAAGGTGGGGGAGGTGGAAACACCATATATTTT.

The chain recombines TRBV19 with TRBJ1-1; TRBD1 might be the D (5 bases). Germline V gene data show CDR1 as LNHDA and CDR2 as SQIVND (reference sequence). The CDR3 runs 14 residues. V was trimmed by 3 bases and J by 4 bases, leaving 12 bases between them. CDR3 sequence: CASSIPGPGTEAFF. CDR3 DNA: TGTGCCAGTAGTATTCCAGGGCCGGGCACTGAAGCTTTCTTT.

This chain uses TRBV30 with TRBJ1-2; D unresolved. V lost 2 bases and J 5 bases, leaving 6 bases between the germline ends. The CDR3 has 11 residues. Germline CDR1 reads GTSNPN; CDR2 reads SVGIG (reference sequence). CDR3 DNA sequence: TGTGCCTGGAGTTGGCAGTATGGCTACACCTTC. Translated: CAWSWQYGYTF.

Only a few counts were recorded for this clone. J is TRBJ1-4 and V is TRBV19; D possibly corresponds to TRBD1 (5 bases). Germline CDR1 reads LNHDA; CDR2 reads SQIVND (reference sequence). The CDR3 runs to 16 residues. The V end was cut by 3 bases, the J end by 0 bases, with 11 bases between. CDR3 loop: CASSILQTATNEKLFF. CDR3 bases: TGTGCCAGTAGTATCCTCCAGACAGCAACTAATGAAAAACTGTTTTTT.

DNA of the CDR3: TGTGCCAGCAGTGAAGGCGGGGGCGATCAGCCCCAGCATTTT. Protein product: CASSEGGGDQPQHF. The chain combines TRBV6-1 with TRBJ1-5, with a tentative D call TRBD1 (6 bases). The germline gives CDR1 MNHNS, CDR2 SASEGT. This CDR3 comprises 14 residues. Deletions cut 1 base from V and 5 bases from J, with 9 bases between.

V is TRBV4-2 and J is TRBJ2-7; 12 nucleotides line up with TRBD2. The germline CDR1 and CDR2 sequences are LGHNA and YNFKEQ. CDR3 length equals 16 residues. J gave up 2 bases and V 5 bases, and 7 bases lay outside the gene matches. CDR3 sequence (DNA): TGTGCCAGCAGCGTCGCCCTAGCGGGAGGGCCCTACGAGCAGTACTTC. As protein: CASSVALAGGPYEQYF.

V is TRBV27 and J is TRBJ2-1; 9 bases line up with TRBD1. Germline CDR1 and CDR2: MNHEY and SMNVEV (reference sequence). V lost 2 bases to trimming and J lost 7 bases; unmatched junction nucleotides: 6. This CDR3 is built from 15 residues. This chain's CDR3 is CASSLAGQGTNEQFF. CDR3 nucleotides: TGTGCCAGCAGTTTAGCTGGACAGGGGACGAATGAGCAGTTCTTC.

The rearrangement links TRBV6-5 to TRBJ1-6; possibly TRBD1 for D (6 bases). The ends were cut back, 1 base at V and 5 bases at J, with 9 bases in the middle. CDR1 is MNHEY, CDR2 SVGAGI, per germline. The CDR3 has 15 residues. The CDR3 here is CASSYWAGDNSPLHF. CDR3 nucleotides: TGTGCCAGCAGTTACTGGGCAGGGGATAATTCACCCCTCCACTTT.

The sample holds a few counts of this clone. This sequence joins TRBV7-9 and TRBJ2-7; TRBD1 agrees at 7 bases. With V trimmed by 1 base and J by 4 bases, 7 bases remained unmatched. Germline loops: CDR1 SEHNR, CDR2 FQNEAQ (reference sequence). This CDR3 has 15 residues. DNA for the CDR3: TGTGCCAGCAGCTTAGGACAGGGTGAGCGGTACGAGCAGTACTTC. This translates into CASSLGQGERYEQYF.

The CDR3 DNA reads TGCGCCAGCAGCTCCAAACAGGGGGTCACCTACGAGCAGTACTTC. It encodes CASSSKQGVTYEQYF. The gene calls are TRBV5-1 and TRBJ2-7, with TRBD1 identical over 8 bases. Germline CDR1 and CDR2: SGHRS and YFSETQ. The CDR3 spans 15 residues. The ends lost 3 bases at V and 2 bases at J; junction bases unmatched: 7.